A single sample is the source of the 13 T cell receptor beta chains below, sequenced in a study of cytomegalovirus exposure and HLA in healthy donors. The PCR contained 60 Vbeta and 13 Jbeta primers. Produced via immunoSEQ multiplex PCR; TCRdb's table is partial and in-frame only. The sample records nearly 200,000 clones, roughly four fifths being singletons. The sample was PBMCs. The source is a woman under 40 in good health and CMV-seropositive.

The chain couples TRBV11-3 to TRBJ1-1; D call uncertain. V lost 5 bases, J lost 0 bases, and 7 bases lay in between. Germline CDR1 and CDR2: SGHNT and YENEEA. This CDR3 contains 13 residues. The CDR3 DNA is TGTGCCAGCAGCCCTAGAATGAACACTGAAGCTTTCTTT. Protein sequence: CASSPRMNTEAFF.

V usage is TRBV29-1 and J usage is TRBJ2-5, with 14 positions matching TRBD2. The closer fit of TRBJ2-7 to the DNA end suggests the J call may be wrong. Germline CDR1 and CDR2: SQVTM and ANQGSEA. The CDR3 extends over 17 amino acids. The CDR3 coding sequence is TGCAGCGTTGCCGGGACTAGCGGGAGAGTCGGTGGGTACGAGCAGTACTTC. It yields the protein CSVAGTSGRVGGYEQYF.

This rearrangement joins TRBV2 to TRBJ1-5; possibly TRBD1 for D (6 bases). This CDR3 contains 17 residues. Germline lookup yields CDR1 SNHLY and CDR2 FYNNEI. The V end lost 3 bases, the J end lost 1 base, and 16 bases lay between the germline ends. CDR3 protein: CASSDPGTWVSNQPQHF. The CDR3 DNA reads as TGTGCCAGCAGTGATCCGGGGACATGGGTCAGCAATCAGCCCCAGCATTTT.

This clone appeared a few times. V usage is TRBV13 and J usage is TRBJ2-2; possible D gene TRBD1, 6 bases. Trimming pared 3 bases from V and 0 bases from J, leaving 14 bases between. Germline assignment: CDR1 PRHDT and CDR2 FYEKMQ (reference sequence). This CDR3 has 17 residues. This CDR3 is CASSFGLGTTNTGELFF. Here the CDR3 DNA reads TGTGCCAGCAGCTTCGGCCTCGGGACAACGAACACCGGGGAGCTGTTTTTT.

The V call is TRBV10-2, the J call TRBJ2-2; 8 nucleotides align to TRBD1. This CDR3 is built from 15 residues. CDR1 is WSHSY and CDR2 is SAAADI in the germline V gene. With 3 bases clipped from V and 1 base from J, the junction kept 1 base outside the gene matches. The CDR3 loop reads CASSEDRGNTGELFF. The DNA for the CDR3 is TGCGCCAGCAGTGAAGACAGGGGGAACACCGGGGAGCTGTTTTTT.

This clone has only one observation. V usage is TRBV10-3 and J usage is TRBJ2-6; D is unresolved. Looked up from germline, CDR1 is ENHRY and CDR2 is SYGVKD. The CDR3 is 15 amino acids. Trimming left V 0 bases short and J 1 base short, with 4 bases between. The CDR3 sequence: CAISESSSGANVLTF. CDR3 nucleotide sequence: TGTGCCATCAGTGAGTCGAGTTCTGGGGCCAACGTCCTGACTTTC.

The chain recombines TRBV5-4 with TRBJ1-6, with D perhaps matching TRBD1 (5 bases). The germline V gene encodes CDR1 SGHNT and CDR2 YYREEE (reference sequence). The V end was cut by 5 bases, the J end by 5 bases, with 14 bases between. The CDR3 has 15 amino acids. CDR3: CASSLSNRNNSPLHF. As DNA, the CDR3 is TGTGCCAGCAGTCTGTCCAACAGGAATAATTCACCCCTCCACTTT.

The chain recombines TRBV9 with TRBJ1-5, with a possible D match to TRBD1 (5 bases). Germline assignment: CDR1 SGDLS and CDR2 YYNGEE. V was trimmed by 3 bases and J by 1 base, leaving 8 bases between them. The CDR3 has 14 amino acids. The CDR3 coding sequence is TGTGCCAGCAGCGCTAGGGGAAGCAATCAGCCCCAGCATTTT. Translating gives CASSARGSNQPQHF.

A single count supports this clone. V and J are TRBV7-7 and TRBJ2-2; D possibly corresponds to TRBD1 (6 bases). The germline gives CDR1 SSHAT, CDR2 FNYEAQ (reference sequence). This CDR3 has 14 amino acids. Between the trimmed V and J ends, which lost 8 bases and 0 bases, there was a span of 10 bases. In nucleotides, the CDR3 is TGTGCCAGCTCGGACAGACCGAACACCGGGGAGCTGTTTTTT. Residues: CASSDRPNTGELFF. Full variable domain (missing parts from reference TRBV7-7 and TRBJ2-2): GAGVSQSPRYKVTKRGQDVTLRCDPISSHATLYWYQQALGQGPEFLTYFNYEAQPDKSGLPSDRFSAERPEGSISTLTIQRTEQRDSAMYRCASSDRPNTGELFFGEGSRLTVL.

J is TRBJ1-2 and V is TRBV5-1; 7 nucleotides align to TRBD1. Germline V gene sequence: CDR1 SGHRS, CDR2 YFSETQ. V lost 4 bases, J lost 3 bases, and 3 bases stayed unmatched. The CDR3 totals 13 residues. The CDR3 nucleotides read TGCGCCAGCAGCCCAACAGGGGACTATGGCTACACCTTC. Its protein is CASSPTGDYGYTF.

The chain recombines TRBV2 with TRBJ1-1; 9 positions match TRBD1. V lost 6 bases to trimming and J lost 0 bases; unmatched junction nucleotides: 8. The CDR3 runs 16 residues. Germline CDR1 and CDR2: SNHLY and FYNNEI. CDR3 in amino acids: CASRERTGGMNTEAFF. The CDR3 bases are TGTGCCAGCAGAGAGAGAACAGGGGGCATGAACACTGAAGCTTTCTTT.

V and J are TRBV5-6 and TRBJ1-1, with TRBD1 matching over 8 bases. This CDR3 is built from 15 residues. Losses at the gene ends were 0 bases for V and 10 bases for J; bases not matched to a gene: 11. Germline values: CDR1 SGHDT, CDR2 YYEEEE. The CDR3 loop is CASSLVRQGRLSAFF. CDR3 nucleotide sequence: TGTGCCAGCAGCTTGGTTCGACAGGGGCGTTTGTCAGCTTTCTTT.

The chain employs TRBV30 and TRBJ1-3; 7 bases match TRBD1. The V gene end was trimmed by 0 bases and the J gene end by 2 bases; junction bases not matched to a gene: 13. This CDR3 is 18 amino acids long. Germline-derived CDR1 and CDR2 are GTSNPN and SVGIG (reference sequence). The CDR3: CAWSVYLGQFLAGNTIYF. In nucleotides, the CDR3 is TGTGCCTGGAGTGTATACCTGGGACAGTTCCTCGCTGGAAACACCATATATTTT.